These T cell receptor beta chains were read from a single sample in a study of blood T cell repertoires in COVID-19. Clones were sequenced by immunoSEQ multiplex PCR, and TCRdb holds only the in-frame ones, with some missing. Of 140,000 or so clones in the sample, 84% were seen once. The sequencing sample was made of PBMCs or T cells enriched from blood (not recorded which). Source of these receptors: a woman in her forties or fifties with acute COVID-19. Both conserved end residues are part of each CDR3. The D gene is left open where the match is weak. Not every row has a clone size; where given, it reads once, few, many or a size class.

TRBV29-1,TRBD2,.,TRBJ2-1,TGCAGCGTTGAAGAAGGGACTAGACGGCAGTTCTTC,CSVEEGTRRQFF
TRBV19,.,.,TRBJ1-3,TGTGCCAGTAGAAAGGGTCGAAGGGAGAGCTCTGGAAACACCATATATTTT,CASRKGRRESSGNTIYF
TRBV7-9,.,.,TRBJ1-1,TGTGCCAGCAGCTCACTCCTAGCGACAGCGAACACTGAAGCTTTCTTT,CASSSLLATANTEAFF
TRBV5-6,.,.,TRBJ2-5,TGTGCCAGCAGCAACCGGGGAGGGGGAGAGACCCAGTACTTC,CASSNRGGGETQYF
TRBV19,.,.,TRBJ1-2,TGTGCCAGTACCGGGTCGCGGAGGATAGGGCCCTCTAGCTATGGCTACACCTTC,CASTGSRRIGPSSYGYTF
TRBV2,TRBD1,.,TRBJ1-2,TGTGCCAGCAGTGAACAGGGGGGCTCTTACGGCTACACCTTC,CASSEQGGSYGYTF
TRBV5-1,TRBD1,.,TRBJ2-3,TGCGCCAGCAGCTCGGGACAGCACACAGATACGCAGTATTTT,CASSSGQHTDTQYF
TRBV4-1,.,.,TRBJ1-1,TGCGCCAGCAGCCCTCAGGGGAGGAACACTGAAGCTTTCTTT,CASSPQGRNTEAFF
TRBV3-1/TRBV3-2,.,.,TRBJ2-7,TGTGCCAGCAGCCAAGGATCAGGGTCAACCGTCTACGAGCAGTACTTC,CASSQGSGSTVYEQYF
TRBV5-1,.,few,TRBJ2-3,TGCGCCAGCAATTCAGGAAGCACAGATACGCAGTATTTT,CASNSGSTDTQYF